This TCR beta chain was captured in a study of tumor-infiltrating lymphocytes in primary liver carcinoma (TCRdb year 2017). General notes on the study: The five patients, three men and two women aged 30 to 69 years, had hepatocellular carcinoma (four) or combined HCC and intrahepatic cholangiocarcinoma (one). The tumors of the five patients were staged as T1-T3 N0M0, with maximum diameters ranging from about 4.2 to 10 cm. Each sample produced roughly 3.65 to 7.13 million productive TCRbeta reads, and read depth showed no significant difference between tissue types. Across five regions of each liver tumor, along with adjacent normal tissue and blood, the study brought together TCRbeta repertoire sequencing, expression microarrays and whole-exome sequencing. A total of about 35 specimens from 5 patients went through TCRbeta repertoire sequencing, namely 25 tumor regions, 5 adjacent noncancerous liver tissues and 5 peripheral blood samples. The 25 or so tumor region samples were profiled with Agilent mRNA microarrays so that TCRbeta repertoire diversity could be related to the local molecular phenotype. Repertoires from technical replicates were highly reproducible, with mean shared-clone rates around 0.87 and correlation coefficients above 0.95.

Per the germline V gene, SGHAT is the CDR1 and FQNNGV is the CDR2. Counted from cysteine to phenylalanine, this CDR3 has 16 amino acids. This entry keeps only the CDR3 DNA: 48 bases, framed from base 1. Note on this clonotype: It has no known antigen specificity. An end of the junction differs from the germline gene, which may be a read error.

Without any cell sorting, total RNA and DNA were extracted together from around 20-30 mg of bulk tissue using the AllPrep DNA/RNA mini kit. Between late 2015 and 2016, a few patients in China with histopathologically diagnosed primary liver carcinoma had their tumors surgically resected. Chronic HBV infection was present in the patients, and the patients were treatment-naive at sampling. Five spatially separated regions were sampled from each tumor: the superior, inferior, left-lateral and right-lateral poles, plus the tumor centre. According to histology, viable tumor cells made up more than 80% of every tumor sample. Pieces of fresh tumor and adjacent tissue were cut in half, with one half kept in RNAlater at -80 degrees C and the other half sent for histology. Starting from around 520 ng total RNA, TCRbeta-specific cDNA was produced by reverse transcription with a constant-region primer and ProtoScript II reverse transcriptase. The TCRbeta libraries were prepared through three rounds of nested multiplex PCR following a slightly modified ARM-PCR procedure. The first two PCR rounds used multiplex TRBV1-TRBV30 forward primers with a Cbeta reverse primer, each for approximately 11 cycles. Sample barcodes and Illumina adapters were added in a final 25-cycle PCR with Deep VentR polymerase. Before sequencing, amplicons of 200-500 bp were purified from gel using a QIAquick gel extraction kit. An Illumina HiSeq 2500 was used to sequence the TCRbeta amplicons with 250-bp paired-end reads. Per the original workflow: Quality trimming of reads was performed with Trimmomatic v0.33, and paired reads were merged with FLASH v1.2.11 so that full CDR3 sequences could be recovered. MiGEC v1.2.1b assigned V, D and J germline segments to the rearranged TCRbeta sequences. Clonotype statistics and Shannon-Wiener diversity indices were computed with VDJtools v1.0.0. To cut down on sampling bias, every analysis after diversity analysis relied on just the 250 most abundant clonotypes from each sample. TCRdb handled the public reads itself, with Q25 trimming in fastp and clone calling in MiXCR, and kept productive beta chains. Merged by CDR3 protein, the rows form single entries marked with the most common genes and DNA. TCRdb's processing, not the study's, gives the V and J calls here. The sample table lists roughly 30,000 distinct CDR3 sequences, 71% of them with a count of one. Roughly 30% of the sample is in the top ten clones.

The full study reports these points: Only a few patients were included in the study, and the authors note that the findings should be validated in a larger study. Only about 7-25% of top clones were found in all five regions of a tumor, suggesting spatial heterogeneity of tumor-infiltrating T cells. Because sequencing covered only the TCR beta chain and unpaired alpha chains were not captured, true repertoire diversity is likely underestimated. Consistent with antigen-driven expansion, pairs of tumor regions showed higher repertoire overlap (mean about 35%) than either tumor-adjacent pairs (about 17%) or tumor-blood pairs (around 14%). Compared with blood, tumors had a significantly larger share of the repertoire taken up by the top 250 clones (p = 0.039). Since the samples were bulk and unsorted, there was no way to compare CD4+ and CD8+ T cell repertoires.

The TCR was taken from a young woman with primary liver carcinoma and hepatitis B virus infection. Sequenced: liver tumor tissue from sampling region 3. This sample's cell subset or site label indicates: tumor region T3, left-lateral pole. The V and J genes are TRBV11-2 and TRBJ1-6; no D gene can be assigned with confidence. The CDR3: CGSSFGRSHYNSPLNF. DNA sequence: TGTGGCAGCAGCTTTGGTCGGAGCCACTATAATTCACCCCTCAACTTT.